What follows are 31 T cell receptor beta chains derived from one specimen sequenced in a study of monozygotic twins with inflammatory bowel disease. TCRdb re-called the 5' RACE reads; every CDR3 protein appears as one record, without DNA. In all, the sample yields more than 350,000 distinct CDR3 sequences. Sequencing was carried out using blood. The receptors were sampled from a human donor with ulcerative colitis or Crohn's disease, or a healthy co-twin of an affected twin (not recorded which).

The rearrangement links TRBV29-1 to TRBJ1-2; TCRdb's D call, TRBD1, is unchecked because there is no DNA. Germline V gives CDR1 SQVTM, CDR2 ANQGSEA. The length of the CDR3 is 14 residues. The CDR3 loop is CGGQGASEVYGYTF.

The V and J genes are TRBV28 and TRBJ2-7; TCRdb selects TRBD1, and the lack of DNA leaves this call unchecked. The CDR3 length is 16 residues. Germline loops: CDR1 MDHEN, CDR2 SYDVKM. CDR3 amino acids: CASSFSGGAWFGEQYF. Full variable domain (outside the CDR3, taken from reference TRBV28 and TRBJ2-7): DVKVTQSSRYLVKRTGEKVFLECVQDMDHENMFWYRQDPGLGLRLIYFSYDVKMKEKGDIPEGYSVSREKKERFSLILESASTNQTSMYLCASSFSGGAWFGEQYFGPGTRLTVT.

V is TRBV4-2 and J is TRBJ2-7; without DNA, the TCRdb call of TRBD1 cannot be checked. Germline V lookup: CDR1 LGHNA, CDR2 YNFKEQ. The CDR3 is made up of 16 amino acids. The CDR3 loop is CASSRQTGGTTYEQYF.

The V gene is TRBV7-2, the J gene TRBJ2-3. CDR1 SGHTA and CDR2 FQGNSA come from the germline V gene. The CDR3 spans 15 residues. The CDR3: CASSLRLGSTDTQYF.

This chain's CDR3 is CASSRGGTETYGYTF. The genes are TRBV7-9 and TRBJ1-2; TCRdb designates TRBD1, a call that cannot be tested without DNA. There are 15 residues in the CDR3. Looked up from germline, CDR1 is SEHNR and CDR2 is FQNEAQ (reference sequence).

The chain couples TRBV7-2 to TRBJ2-7; checking the TCRdb D call of TRBD1 is not possible without DNA. The CDR3 is 15 residues long. Germline values: CDR1 SGHTA, CDR2 FQGNSA. The chain's CDR3 is CASSFTGGAVYEQYF.

The chain has TRBV7-2 and TRBJ2-5. The CDR3 is made up of 13 amino acids. From germline, CDR1 is SGHTA and CDR2 FQGNSA. The CDR3 region is CASSLKYGETQYF.

This chain links TRBV7-9 with TRBJ1-2; no DNA is available, so the TRBD1 call from TCRdb remains unchecked. CDR1 SEHNR and CDR2 FQNEAQ come from the germline V gene (reference sequence). CDR3 length equals 17 residues. This CDR3 is CASSLGILGADNYGYTF.

V gene TRBV7-3 combines with J gene TRBJ1-1; there is no DNA to check the TCRdb D call of TRBD1. This CDR3 has 13 residues. The germline CDR1 and CDR2 sequences are SGHTA and FQGTGA. The chain's CDR3 is CASSLGGLSEAFF.

This chain uses TRBV7-9 with TRBJ2-7; the TCRdb call, TRBD1, lacks DNA for checking. Germline V lookup: CDR1 SEHNR, CDR2 FQNEAQ (reference sequence). This CDR3 comprises 16 residues. This CDR3 is CASSPLDTLGSYEQYF.

V usage is TRBV5-6 and J usage is TRBJ2-1; TCRdb returns TRBD1, unconfirmable since there is no DNA. Germline V lookup: CDR1 SGHDT, CDR2 YYEEEE. The CDR3 loop spans 15 amino acids. The CDR3 sequence: CASSSPRTIYNEQFF.

V and J are TRBV9 and TRBJ2-2; the D call of TRBD1 rests on TCRdb alone, since no DNA is present to check it. The germline gives CDR1 SGDLS, CDR2 YYNGEE. This CDR3 contains 17 residues. CDR3 protein: CASSVVPLQVNTGELFF.

The CDR3 reads CASSKGRETDTQYF. This chain links TRBV6-4 with TRBJ2-3; TCRdb's D call of TRBD2 is untestable without DNA. This CDR3 spans 14 amino acids. From germline, CDR1 is MRHNA and CDR2 SNTAGT.

This chain uses TRBV20-1 with TRBJ2-3; TCRdb reports TRBD1, a call that lacks DNA to check it against. The CDR3 consists of 13 residues. The germline CDR1 and CDR2 sequences are DFQATT and SNEGSKA (reference sequence). CDR3 sequence: CSAGAGSTDTQYF.

The chain has TRBV4-2 and TRBJ2-1; the TCRdb D gene call, TRBD2, has no DNA to confirm it. The CDR3 contains 17 residues. Looked up from germline, CDR1 is LGHNA and CDR2 is YNFKEQ. The CDR3 spells CASSQEIRDLVYNEQFF.

The rearrangement links TRBV12-3 or TRBV12-4 to TRBJ2-1. The CDR3 totals 14 residues. The CDR3 loop reads CASSFSGPYNEQFF.

The V and J genes are TRBV30 and TRBJ2-1. The germline V gene encodes CDR1 GTSNPN and CDR2 SVGIG (reference sequence). This CDR3 spans 11 amino acids. The CDR3 protein is CAQQVYNEQFF. The variable domain in full, with the rest retrieved from reference TRBV30 and TRBJ2-1, is SQTIHQWPATLVQPVGSPLSLECTVEGTSNPNLYWYRQAAGRGLQLLFYSVGIGQISSEVPQNLSASRPQDRQFILSSKKLLLSDSGFYLCAQQVYNEQFFGPGTRLTVL.

CDR3 amino acids: CASSLGLAGPPGTGELFF. V usage is TRBV5-6 and J usage is TRBJ2-2; TCRdb outputs TRBD2, but without DNA this stays unchecked. CDR1 and CDR2 (germline): SGHDT, YYEEEE. The CDR3 runs to 18 residues.

The chain links TRBV7-2 to TRBJ2-2. Looked up from germline, CDR1 is SGHTA and CDR2 is FQGNSA. This CDR3 comprises 14 residues. CDR3 residues: CASSRLGNTGELFF.

The chain recombines TRBV15 with TRBJ2-5; TCRdb indicates TRBD1, and absent DNA this call remains unverified. There are 14 residues in the CDR3. Germline V gene lookup returns CDR1 LNHNV and CDR2 YYDKDF (reference sequence). The CDR3 region is CATSPGSIQETQYF. Full variable domain (outside the CDR3, taken from reference TRBV15 and TRBJ2-5): DAMVIQNPRYQVTQFGKPVTLSCSQTLNHNVMYWYQQKSSQAPKLLFHYYDKDFNNEADTPDNFQSRRPNTSFCFLDIRSPGLGDTAMYLCATSPGSIQETQYFGPGTRLLVL.

The chain uses TRBV20-1 and TRBJ2-3. This CDR3 comprises 13 residues. Germline V gene lookup returns CDR1 DFQATT and CDR2 SNEGSKA (reference sequence). This CDR3 is CSAMSGGTDTQYF.

The CDR3 region is CASSFRNREGGYTF. The chain is built from TRBV7-2 and TRBJ1-2; TCRdb's D call of TRBD1 is untestable without DNA. Looked up from germline, CDR1 is SGHTA and CDR2 is FQGNSA. The CDR3 contains 14 residues.

The chain combines TRBV2 with TRBJ1-5; the TRBD1 assignment by TCRdb is unverifiable without DNA. Germline CDR1 and CDR2: SNHLY and FYNNEI. This CDR3 region has 15 residues. CDR3 loop: CASSARGGSNQPQHF.

This chain links TRBV20-1 with TRBJ1-6; TCRdb selects TRBD1, and the lack of DNA leaves this call unchecked. The germline V gene has CDR1 DFQATT and CDR2 SNEGSKA (reference sequence). The CDR3 consists of 16 residues. The CDR3 protein is CSARTEGGFYNSPLHF.

This chain connects TRBV9 to TRBJ1-2. From germline, CDR1 is SGDLS and CDR2 YYNGEE. The CDR3 has 16 amino acids. The CDR3 sequence: CASSVEVSSQYYGYTF.

The chain couples TRBV7-9 to TRBJ2-2; the D gene TCRdb calls, TRBD1, cannot be checked with no DNA. Germline lookup yields CDR1 SEHNR and CDR2 FQNEAQ (reference sequence). CDR3 length: 13 residues. The CDR3 here is CASTRGFTGELFF.

The chain links TRBV28 to TRBJ2-3; TCRdb's D call, TRBD1, is unchecked because there is no DNA. Germline-derived CDR1 and CDR2 are MDHEN and SYDVKM. CDR3 length: 16 amino acids. Here the CDR3 reads CASSFTGLGSTDTQYF.

The CDR3 protein is CATSASETQYF. The V call is TRBV10-3, the J call TRBJ2-5. This CDR3 is 11 amino acids long. Germline V gives CDR1 ENHRY, CDR2 SYGVKD.

This sequence joins TRBV19 and TRBJ2-3; the D call from TCRdb, TRBD1, cannot be confirmed without DNA. The germline gives CDR1 LNHDA, CDR2 SQIVND (reference sequence). This CDR3 contains 13 residues. CDR3 in amino acids: CAISGTGTDTQYF.

This rearrangement joins TRBV19 to TRBJ1-5. Germline loops: CDR1 LNHDA, CDR2 SQIVND (reference sequence). The CDR3 loop spans 15 amino acids. The CDR3: CASHTEINSNQPQHF.

The V and J genes are TRBV11-2 and TRBJ1-5. Germline CDR1 reads SGHAT; CDR2 reads FQNNGV. The length of the CDR3 is 14 residues. CDR3 sequence: CASSLVGNNQPQHF.